This T cell receptor (beta chain) came from a study of control samples from healthy donors and cancer patients. Clones were sequenced by immunoSEQ multiplex PCR, and TCRdb holds only the in-frame ones, with some missing. The sample includes tens of thousands of clones, approximately 84% of them seen just once. This CDR3 has 16 residues. Germline values: CDR1 MNHEY, CDR2 SMNVEV (reference sequence). The V and J ends lost 0 bases and 6 bases respectively, with 17 bases between them. The genes are TRBV27 and TRBJ1-2, with D maybe TRBD1 (6 bases). The TCR originated in a man aged 70-80 years with lung cancer. Sequencing was carried out using PBMCs. The CDR3 protein is CASSLSGEGGRHGYTF. CDR3 bases: TGTGCCAGCAGTTTATCGGGGGAGGGGGGGCGTCATGGCTACACCTTC.